Listed here is a single TCR beta chain. The data stem from a study of Ad26.COV2.S vaccination and SARS-CoV-2 variants. Sample treatment: some 19 received Ad26.COV2.S at low or high dose, single or two shots; 5 received placebo; per-sample allocation not given. After the first vaccine or placebo injection, samples were drawn on day 63. Wuhan-strain spike was delivered by a replication-incompetent Ad26 vector. Here immunoSEQ multiplex PCR was the method, and the copy in TCRdb shows in-frame clones only, minus some. This table has fewer than 900,000 clones, 70% to 90% appearing once. The CDR3 length is 14 residues. Germline-derived CDR1 and CDR2 are ENHRY and SYGVKD. The V and J ends lost 6 bases and 3 bases, in that order; junction bases with no gene match: 7.

Sample: peripheral blood, taken in a trial of Ad26.COV2.S vaccine versus placebo. This rearrangement joins TRBV10-3 to TRBJ1-2, with 7 bases identical to TRBD1. This sequence originates from a person between 18 and 59 years old who received the Ad26.COV2.S COVID-19 vaccine or a placebo. The CDR3 sequence is CAISPGGSDYGYTF. Here the CDR3 DNA reads TGTGCCATCAGCCCAGGGGGGAGTGACTATGGCTACACCTTC.